This TCR beta chain emerged from a study of T cell responses to AZD1222 COVID-19 vaccine. Only in-frame clones appear in the TCRdb table, and some are missing; sequencing was by immunoSEQ multiplex PCR. The sample yields about 81,000 clones, 80% to 90% seen once. Concerning this clone itself: Its target is unknown.

Second doses that came at about 4 or about 12 weeks were put together. The ends lost 7 bases at V and 0 bases at J; junction bases unmatched: 8. From germline, CDR1 is MNHEY and CDR2 SVGAGI. The CDR3 is 15 residues long. Whole-study findings and limits: Clonal diversity may have been underestimated, and the donors were mostly white British, with more females than males. The breadth and depth of Spike-specific TCRs increased once two AZD1222 doses had been given. Of the AZD1222 recipients, only six or seven were seropositive at baseline.

The chain is built from TRBV6-5 and TRBJ2-7; 8 bases are shared with TRBD2. Sequences were derived from peripheral blood, sampled 28 days after the second AZD1222 dose. The sequence came from an adult who received the AZD1222 COVID-19 vaccine. CDR3 region: CASNPSSGHSYEQYF. The CDR3 DNA follows: TGTGCCAGCAATCCTTCTAGCGGGCACTCCTACGAGCAGTACTTC.